The clone carrying this TCR beta chain was detected a few times. What it recognizes is unknown. The sample belongs to a study of beta chain features in type 1 diabetes. General study points: Within each of all four CD4+ subsets, Type 1 diabetes patients had TCRB CDR3s that were moderately but significantly shorter.

The V gene end was trimmed by 0 bases and the J gene end by 4 bases; junction bases not matched to a gene: 5. Germline-derived CDR1 and CDR2 are LGHNA and YSLEER. This CDR3 has 16 residues. All of the isolated RNA was reverse transcribed, so expressed TCRB transcripts were sequenced. The repertoire was sequenced with immunoSEQ multiplex PCR; TCRdb's copy has only in-frame clones and lacks some. Among hundreds of thousands of clones listed, around 15% were seen once. The chain couples TRBV4-3 to TRBJ2-1; 8 bases are shared with TRBD1. The TCR originated in a man aged 18 to 29 with type 1 diabetes. Input material: naive CD4+ T cells from blood. The CDR3 is CASSQEAGGGYNEQFF. The CDR3 region has the DNA TGCGCCAGCAGCCAAGAGGCAGGGGGCGGATACAATGAGCAGTTCTTC.